This passage covers 26 T cell receptor beta chains from one sample sequenced in a study of cytomegalovirus exposure and HLA in healthy donors. Researchers ran the PCR with 60 Vbeta and 13 Jbeta primers. TCRdb's copy holds only in-frame clones and misses some; the assay was immunoSEQ multiplex PCR. The data show 95,000 or so clones, about 86% seen once. The sample taken for sequencing was PBMCs. The receptors originated from a woman aged 65 to 85 in good health and CMV-seropositive.

This chain uses TRBV7-2 with TRBJ2-3; the match to TRBD2 covers 9 bases. V trimming: 0 bases; J trimming: 5 bases; junction bases outside the gene matches: 3. The germline gives CDR1 SGHTA, CDR2 FQGNSA. CDR3 length equals 15 residues. For the CDR3, the DNA is TGTGCCAGCAGCTTAGCGAGTAGCGGGAGAGATACGCAGTATTTT. Translating gives CASSLASSGRDTQYF. The whole variable domain, remainder taken from reference TRBV7-2 and TRBJ2-3, is GAGVSQSPSNKVTEKGKDVELRCDPISGHTALYWYRQSLGQGLEFLIYFQGNSAPDKSGLPSDRFSAERTGGSVSTLTIQRTQQEDSAVYLCASSLASSGRDTQYFGPGTRLTVL.

This clone has a single count. The V call is TRBV5-1, the J call TRBJ2-5; a weak D match, TRBD2 (6 bases). The ends were cut back, 0 bases at V and 5 bases at J, with 14 bases in the middle. The CDR3 has 15 residues. CDR1 and CDR2 from the germline V gene are SGHRS and YFSETQ. The CDR3 nucleotides read TGCGCCAGCAGCTTGGGGGCCCGCGGGGCCGAGACCCAGTACTTC. Protein: CASSLGARGAETQYF. Looking up the rest from reference TRBV5-1 and TRBJ2-5 gives the full variable domain: KAGVTQTPRYLIKTRGQQVTLSCSPISGHRSVSWYQQTPGQGLQFLFEYFSETQRNKGNFPGRFSGRQFSNSRSEMNVSTLELGDSALYLCASSLGARGAETQYFGPGTRLLVL.

The rearrangement uses TRBV7-2 and TRBJ2-5; 9 nucleotides line up with TRBD1. The DNA matches TRBJ2-7 better at its end, which makes the J call doubtful. CDR1 is SGHTA, CDR2 FQGNSA, per germline. CDR3 length: 13 residues. CDR3 DNA sequence: TGTGCCAGCAGCGCGGGACAGGGTACCGAGCAGTACTTC. Amino acids: CASSAGQGTEQYF.

The chain has TRBV6-5 and TRBJ2-3; TRBD1 agrees at 9 bases. The CDR3 length is 15 residues. Looked up from germline, CDR1 is MNHEY and CDR2 is SVGAGI. V gave up 5 bases and J gave up 3 bases; unmatched junction bases: 6. In DNA form, the CDR3 reads TGTGCCAGCAGTCCCTCAGGGACAGGGACAGATACGCAGTATTTT. Its translation is CASSPSGTGTDTQYF.

The rearrangement uses TRBV19 and TRBJ1-2; 7 bases agree with TRBD1. With 5 bases clipped from V and 1 base from J, the junction kept 7 bases outside the gene matches. CDR1 LNHDA and CDR2 SQIVND come from the germline V gene (reference sequence). CDR3 length equals 15 residues. The CDR3 nucleotides are TGTGCCAGTAGTGCAAAGACAGGGATTAACTATGGCTACACCTTC. Translated: CASSAKTGINYGYTF.

The V and J genes are TRBV7-2 and TRBJ1-5, with D perhaps TRBD1 (5 bases). Trimming shortened V by 1 base and J by 7 bases, and 14 bases separated the two germline ends. The V gene's germline CDR1 is SGHTA and CDR2 FQGNSA. The CDR3 runs to 15 residues. The CDR3 loop is CASSLDGGWIQPQHF. CDR3 nucleotide sequence: TGTGCCAGCAGCTTAGACGGGGGGTGGATCCAGCCCCAGCATTTT.

The J gene is TRBJ1-2, the V gene TRBV4-1; 8 bases agree with TRBD1. Germline-derived CDR1 and CDR2 are MGHRA and YSYEKL. J lost 2 bases, V lost 4 bases, and 15 bases had no gene match. This CDR3 region has 18 residues. CDR3 in amino acids: CASSRIIARDRSNYGYTF. The CDR3 DNA reads TGCGCCAGCAGCCGGATCATCGCCCGGGACAGGTCAAACTATGGCTACACCTTC.

This clone is a singleton in its sample. The V and J genes are TRBV28 and TRBJ1-3; D possibly corresponds to TRBD1 (6 bases). The CDR3 has 14 amino acids. The V and J ends lost 8 bases and 0 bases respectively, with 11 bases between them. Germline V lookup: CDR1 MDHEN, CDR2 SYDVKM. CDR3: CASAMDSSGNTIYF. DNA for the CDR3: TGTGCCAGCGCAATGGACAGCTCTGGAAACACCATATATTTT.

This clone was seen only a few times. Other DNA sequences of this sample code for an identical CDR3. The rearrangement joins TRBV19 to TRBJ1-2, with TRBD1 as a possible D gene (5 bases). V was shortened by 6 bases and J by 2 bases, with 13 bases between the two germline ends. The CDR3 extends over 14 amino acids. CDR1 LNHDA and CDR2 SQIVND come from the germline V gene (reference sequence). The CDR3 loop reads CASSPSGVNYGYTF. In DNA, the CDR3 is TGTGCCAGTAGCCCCTCGGGGGTGAACTATGGCTACACCTTC.

In this sample, this clone turned up once. The V call is TRBV7-9, the J call TRBJ2-3; 11 bases map to TRBD2. The CDR3 covers 16 residues. Germline V gene data show CDR1 as SEHNR and CDR2 as FQNEAQ (reference sequence). The J segment lost 0 bases and the V segment lost 3 bases, leaving 2 bases of the junction unmatched. CDR3 region: CASSLRTSGSTDTQYF. In DNA form, the CDR3 reads TGTGCCAGCAGCTTGAGGACTAGCGGGAGCACAGATACGCAGTATTTT.

The chain uses TRBV30 and TRBJ2-5; 13 bases match TRBD2. Germline assignment: CDR1 GTSNPN and CDR2 SVGIG (reference sequence). This CDR3 is built from 16 residues. V was clipped by 2 bases and J by 4 bases; unmatched bases: 7. DNA for the CDR3: TGTGCCTGGAGTAAGACCGGGACTAGCGGGATAGAGACCCAGTACTTC. It specifies CAWSKTGTSGIETQYF.

J is TRBJ1-2 and V is TRBV18; D gene uncertain. This CDR3 is 15 amino acids long. CDR1 is KGHSH, CDR2 LQKENI, per germline. Trimming left V 0 bases short and J 4 bases short, with 12 bases between. The CDR3 DNA reads TGTGCCAGCTCACCACCGGCAGAGCGGGGCTATGGCTACACCTTC. It encodes CASSPPAERGYGYTF.

The chain carries TRBV11-3 and TRBJ2-5, with D uncertain. V was pared by 0 bases and J by 4 bases, with 9 bases between. Germline-derived CDR1 and CDR2 are SGHNT and YENEEA. The CDR3 extends over 14 amino acids. CDR3 in amino acids: CASSLDNAGETQYF. Written as DNA, the CDR3 is TGTGCCAGCAGCTTAGATAATGCAGGAGAGACCCAGTACTTC.

The genes are TRBV4-3 and TRBJ1-1, with 7 bases identical to TRBD1. V lost 1 base, J lost 3 bases, and 5 bases stayed unmatched. Germline V CDR1 and CDR2: LGHNA, YSLEER. CDR3 size: 15 residues. CDR3 sequence: CASSQGQGGYTEAFF. CDR3 bases: TGCGCCAGCAGCCAAGGACAGGGAGGATACACTGAAGCTTTCTTT.

This clone was seen a handful of times. The chain recombines TRBV7-6 with TRBJ2-7; 10 nucleotides agree with TRBD2. The germline V gene encodes CDR1 SGHVS and CDR2 FNYEAQ. The V segment lost 5 bases and the J segment 0 bases; nucleotides outside the gene matches: 4. CDR3 length: 15 amino acids. The CDR3 protein is CASSRTSGGSYEQYF. In DNA form, the CDR3 reads TGTGCCAGCAGCCGGACTAGCGGAGGCTCCTACGAGCAGTACTTC.

The chain combines TRBV6-5 with TRBJ1-1; a weak D match, TRBD1 (6 bases). Germline CDR1 and CDR2: MNHEY and SVGAGI. V lost 0 bases and J 2 bases, leaving 10 bases between the germline ends. The length of the CDR3 is 15 residues. The CDR3 sequence is CASSYSDRRNTEAFF. The DNA of the CDR3 is TGTGCCAGCAGTTACTCAGACAGGCGTAACACTGAAGCTTTCTTT.

V and J are TRBV29-1 and TRBJ2-7, with 9 bases that match TRBD2. Germline values: CDR1 SQVTM, CDR2 ANQGSEA. The CDR3 has 13 residues. The trim removed 6 bases at V and 1 base at J, leaving 4 bases unmatched. The CDR3 region has the DNA TGCAGCGTGGAGCGGGAGGCGTCCTACGAGCAGTACTTC. Residues: CSVEREASYEQYF.

This clone was counted only a few times. The chain employs TRBV19 and TRBJ2-3, with D possibly TRBD2 on 5 matching bases. The germline V gene encodes CDR1 LNHDA and CDR2 SQIVND (reference sequence). V was cut by 8 bases and J by 2 bases, with 14 bases left in between. The CDR3 is made up of 14 amino acids. The CDR3 DNA reads TGTGCCAGTGAGGGAACGCCGTCCACAGATACGCAGTATTTT. It specifies CASEGTPSTDTQYF. The variable domain in full, with the rest retrieved from reference TRBV19 and TRBJ2-3, is DGGITQSPKYLFRKEGQNVTLSCEQNLNHDAMYWYRQDPGQGLRLIYYSQIVNDFQKGDIAEGYSVSREKKESFPLTVTSAQKNPTAFYLCASEGTPSTDTQYFGPGTRLTVL.

The rearrangement links TRBV30 to TRBJ2-1, with TRBD2 matching 8 bases. CDR1 is GTSNPN, CDR2 SVGIG, per germline (reference sequence). The CDR3 totals 15 residues. J lost 0 bases, V lost 2 bases, and 3 bases had no gene match. The CDR3 nucleotides read TGTGCCTGGAGTCGGGGGGGGAGCTCCTACAATGAGCAGTTCTTC. Encoded protein: CAWSRGGSSYNEQFF.

The gene calls are TRBV28 and TRBJ2-5; TRBD1 matches at 7 bases. This CDR3 is built from 14 residues. Trimming cost V 6 bases and J 3 bases; bases outside gene matches: 7. Germline V gives CDR1 MDHEN, CDR2 SYDVKM. The CDR3 here is CASSEQGKKETQYF. The CDR3 bases are TGTGCCAGCAGCGAACAGGGGAAAAAAGAGACCCAGTACTTC.

The rearrangement uses TRBV28 and TRBJ1-3; perhaps TRBD1 as D (5 bases). CDR1 and CDR2 from the germline V gene are MDHEN and SYDVKM. The V and J ends lost 3 bases and 0 bases respectively, with 6 bases between them. The CDR3 spans 14 residues. Here the CDR3 reads CASSLGRSGNTIYF. CDR3 nucleotide sequence: TGTGCCAGCAGTTTGGGGCGCTCTGGAAACACCATATATTTT.

The J gene is TRBJ1-1, the V gene TRBV28; 8 nucleotides line up with TRBD1. CDR3 size: 15 residues. Germline loops: CDR1 MDHEN, CDR2 SYDVKM. The V segment lost 5 bases and the J segment 10 bases; nucleotides outside the gene matches: 15. The DNA of the CDR3 is TGTGCCAGCAGTGGGGACAGGACCTACCACCCGGGAGCTTTCTTT. It yields the protein CASSGDRTYHPGAFF.

This clone was detected only once. The DNA for the CDR3 is TGTGCCAGCAGTTACCTGGGGGAGGGGAGAAACACCATATATTTT. Translating gives CASSYLGEGRNTIYF. The J gene is TRBJ1-3, the V gene TRBV6-5, with a weak D call TRBD1 (5 bases). Trimming took off 2 bases at V and 5 bases at J, with 13 bases between the two ends. The CDR3 is 15 amino acids. Germline V lookup: CDR1 MNHEY, CDR2 SVGAGI.

The chain joins TRBV4-3 to TRBJ1-3; no firm D call. Germline values: CDR1 LGHNA, CDR2 YSLEER. V gave up 0 bases and J gave up 7 bases, with 10 bases separating them. The CDR3 spans 14 residues. This CDR3 is CASSQDRYGNTIYF. The CDR3 nucleotides read TGCGCCAGCAGCCAAGATCGGTACGGGAACACCATATATTTT.

V is TRBV15 and J is TRBJ2-7, with D unresolved. This CDR3 is built from 15 residues. V lost 0 bases to trimming and J lost 3 bases, with 12 bases between them. The germline CDR1 and CDR2 sequences are LNHNV and YYDKDF (reference sequence). The CDR3 region has the DNA TGTGCCACCAGCAGAGATCCTAACAGAAACTACGAGCAGTACTTC. Translated: CATSRDPNRNYEQYF.

The CDR3 loop is CASSSLQGAQVETQYF. In DNA, the CDR3 is TGCGCCAGCAGCTCTCTACAGGGGGCGCAGGTTGAGACCCAGTACTTC. The genes are TRBV5-1 and TRBJ2-5, with 9 nucleotides matching TRBD1. The CDR3 is 16 residues long. Trimming removed 3 bases from V and 5 bases from J; junction bases left unmatched: 11. Looked up from germline, CDR1 is SGHRS and CDR2 is YFSETQ.